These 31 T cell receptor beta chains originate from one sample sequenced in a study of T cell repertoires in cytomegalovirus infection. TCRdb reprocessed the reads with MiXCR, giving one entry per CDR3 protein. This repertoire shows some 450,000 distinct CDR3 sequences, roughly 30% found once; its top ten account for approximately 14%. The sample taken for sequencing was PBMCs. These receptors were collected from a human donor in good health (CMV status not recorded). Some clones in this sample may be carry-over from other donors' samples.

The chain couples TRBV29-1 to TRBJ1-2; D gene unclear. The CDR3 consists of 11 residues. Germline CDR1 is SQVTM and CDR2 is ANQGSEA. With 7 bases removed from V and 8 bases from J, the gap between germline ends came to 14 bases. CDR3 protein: CSAGPRKGYTF. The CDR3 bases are TGCAGCGCTGGACCGCGGAAAGGCTACACCTTC.

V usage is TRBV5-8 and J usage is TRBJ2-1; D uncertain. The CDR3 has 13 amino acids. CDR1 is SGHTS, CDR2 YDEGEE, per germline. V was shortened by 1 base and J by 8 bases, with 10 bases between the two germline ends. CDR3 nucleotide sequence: TGTGCCAGCAGCTTGAGGCAGACTGATGAGCAGTTCTTC. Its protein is CASSLRQTDEQFF. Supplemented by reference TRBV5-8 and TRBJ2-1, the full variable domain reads EAGVTQSPTHLIKTRGQQATLRCSPISGHTSVYWYQQALGLGLQFLLWYDEGEERNRGNFPPRFSGRQFPNYSSELNVNALELEDSALYLCASSLRQTDEQFFGPGTRLTVL.

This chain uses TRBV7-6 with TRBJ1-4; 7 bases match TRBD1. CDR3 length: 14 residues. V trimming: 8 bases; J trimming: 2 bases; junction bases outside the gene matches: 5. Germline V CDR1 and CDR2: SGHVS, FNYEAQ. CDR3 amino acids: CASQGGRTNEKLFF. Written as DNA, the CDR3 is TGTGCCAGCCAGGGGGGTCGGACTAATGAAAAACTGTTTTTT.

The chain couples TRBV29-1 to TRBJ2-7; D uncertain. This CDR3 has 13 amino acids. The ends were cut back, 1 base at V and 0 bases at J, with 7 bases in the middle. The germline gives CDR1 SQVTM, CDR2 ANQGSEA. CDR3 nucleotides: TGCAGCGTTGAAGCGAGTTCCTCCTACGAGCAGTACTTC. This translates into CSVEASSSYEQYF.

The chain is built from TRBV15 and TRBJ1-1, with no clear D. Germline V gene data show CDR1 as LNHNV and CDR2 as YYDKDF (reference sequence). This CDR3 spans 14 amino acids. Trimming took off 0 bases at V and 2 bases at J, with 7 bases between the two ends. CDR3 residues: CATSRDQSNTEAFF. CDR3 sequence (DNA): TGTGCCACCAGCAGAGACCAAAGCAACACTGAAGCTTTCTTT.

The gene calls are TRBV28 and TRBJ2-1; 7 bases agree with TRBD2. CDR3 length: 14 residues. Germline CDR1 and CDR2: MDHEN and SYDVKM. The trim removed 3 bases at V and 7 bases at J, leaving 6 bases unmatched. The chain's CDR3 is CASSFRTRGNEQFF. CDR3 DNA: TGTGCCAGCAGTTTTAGGACTAGAGGAAATGAGCAGTTCTTC.

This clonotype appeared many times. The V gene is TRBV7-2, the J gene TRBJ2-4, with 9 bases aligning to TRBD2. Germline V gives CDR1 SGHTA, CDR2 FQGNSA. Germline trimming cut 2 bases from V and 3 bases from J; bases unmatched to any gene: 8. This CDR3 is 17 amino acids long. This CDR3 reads CASSLSLLAGHKNIQYF. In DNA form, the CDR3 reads TGTGCCAGCAGCTTATCCCTACTAGCGGGTCACAAAAACATTCAGTACTTC.

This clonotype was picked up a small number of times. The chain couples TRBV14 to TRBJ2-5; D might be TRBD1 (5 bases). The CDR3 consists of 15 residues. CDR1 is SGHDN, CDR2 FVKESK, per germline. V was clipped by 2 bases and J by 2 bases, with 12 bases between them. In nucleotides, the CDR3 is TGTGCCAGCAGCCAATATCGGGCAGGGCAAGAGACCCAGTACTTC. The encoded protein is CASSQYRAGQETQYF.

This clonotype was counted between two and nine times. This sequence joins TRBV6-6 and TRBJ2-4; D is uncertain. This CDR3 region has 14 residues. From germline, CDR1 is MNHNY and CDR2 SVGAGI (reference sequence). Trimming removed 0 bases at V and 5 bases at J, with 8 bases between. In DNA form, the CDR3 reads TGTGCCAGCAGTTACTCGAACTACGAAAACATTCAGTACTTC. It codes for CASSYSNYENIQYF.

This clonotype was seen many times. The chain's CDR3 is CASSQALAGVNSPLHF. In nucleotides, the CDR3 is TGCGCCAGCAGCCAAGCGTTGGCCGGCGTAAATTCACCCCTCCACTTT. J is TRBJ1-6 and V is TRBV4-1; unclear D gene. CDR3 length equals 16 residues. Per germline, CDR1 MGHRA and CDR2 YSYEKL. Trimming left V 1 base short and J 7 bases short, with 14 bases between.

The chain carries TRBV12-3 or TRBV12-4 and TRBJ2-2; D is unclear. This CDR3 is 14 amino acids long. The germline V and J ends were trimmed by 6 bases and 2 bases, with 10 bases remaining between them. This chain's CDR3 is CASSSLPNTGELFF. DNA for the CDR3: TGTGCCAGCAGCTCCTTACCTAACACCGGGGAGCTGTTTTTT.

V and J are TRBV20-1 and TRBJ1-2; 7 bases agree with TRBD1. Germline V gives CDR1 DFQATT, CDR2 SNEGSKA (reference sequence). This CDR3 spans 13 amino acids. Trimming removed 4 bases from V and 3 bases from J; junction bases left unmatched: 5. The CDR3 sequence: CSANTGEDYGYTF. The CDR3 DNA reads TGCAGTGCTAATACAGGGGAAGACTATGGCTACACCTTC.

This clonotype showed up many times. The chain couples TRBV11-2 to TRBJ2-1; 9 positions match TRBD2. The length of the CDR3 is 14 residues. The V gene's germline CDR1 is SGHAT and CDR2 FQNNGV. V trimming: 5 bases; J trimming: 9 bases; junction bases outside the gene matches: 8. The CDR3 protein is CASSATSGGLEQFF. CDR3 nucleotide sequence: TGTGCCAGCAGCGCGACTAGCGGAGGACTTGAGCAGTTCTTC.

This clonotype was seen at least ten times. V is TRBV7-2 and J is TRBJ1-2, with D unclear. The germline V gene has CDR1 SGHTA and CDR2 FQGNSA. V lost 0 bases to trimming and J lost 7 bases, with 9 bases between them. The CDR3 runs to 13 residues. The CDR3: CASSLAAASGYTF. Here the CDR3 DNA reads TGTGCCAGCAGCTTAGCGGCAGCCTCTGGCTACACCTTC. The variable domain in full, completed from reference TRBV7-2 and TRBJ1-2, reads GAGVSQSPSNKVTEKGKDVELRCDPISGHTALYWYRQSLGQGLEFLIYFQGNSAPDKSGLPSDRFSAERTGGSVSTLTIQRTQQEDSAVYLCASSLAAASGYTFGSGTRLTVV.

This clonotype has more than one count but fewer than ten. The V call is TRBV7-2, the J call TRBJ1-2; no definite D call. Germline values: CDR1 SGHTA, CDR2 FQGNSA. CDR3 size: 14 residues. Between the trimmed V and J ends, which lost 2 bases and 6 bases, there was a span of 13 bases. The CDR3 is CASSLNGGNDGYTF. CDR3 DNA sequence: TGTGCCAGCAGCTTAAACGGTGGGAATGATGGCTACACCTTC.

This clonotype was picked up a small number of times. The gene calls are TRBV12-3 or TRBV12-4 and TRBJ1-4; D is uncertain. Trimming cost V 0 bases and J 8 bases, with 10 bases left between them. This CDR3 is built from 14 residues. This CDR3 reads CASSLAAAQEKLFF. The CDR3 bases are TGTGCCAGCAGTTTAGCGGCAGCCCAAGAAAAACTGTTTTTT.

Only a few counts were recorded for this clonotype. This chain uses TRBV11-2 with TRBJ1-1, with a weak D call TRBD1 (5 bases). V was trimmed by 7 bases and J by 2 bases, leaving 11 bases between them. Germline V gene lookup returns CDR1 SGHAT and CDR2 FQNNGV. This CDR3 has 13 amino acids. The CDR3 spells CASKRGQNTEAFF. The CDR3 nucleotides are TGTGCCAGCAAACGAGGACAAAACACTGAAGCTTTCTTT.

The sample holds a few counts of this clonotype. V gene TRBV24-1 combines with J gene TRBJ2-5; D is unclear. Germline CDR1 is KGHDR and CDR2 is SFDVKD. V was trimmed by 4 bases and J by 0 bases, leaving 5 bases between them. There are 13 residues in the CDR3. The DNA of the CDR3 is TGTGCCACCAGTGAAGGGTACCAAGAGACCCAGTACTTC. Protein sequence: CATSEGYQETQYF.

Here the CDR3 DNA reads TGTGCCTTAGGTCTGACAGGGACTGTAAATAGCTCCTACAATGAGCAGTTCTTC. This translates into CALGLTGTVNSSYNEQFF. This sequence joins TRBV24-1 and TRBJ2-1; possible D gene TRBD1, 7 bases. V dropped 12 bases and J dropped 0 bases, with 26 bases sitting between them. The germline CDR1 and CDR2 sequences are KGHDR and SFDVKD. The CDR3 is 18 amino acids.

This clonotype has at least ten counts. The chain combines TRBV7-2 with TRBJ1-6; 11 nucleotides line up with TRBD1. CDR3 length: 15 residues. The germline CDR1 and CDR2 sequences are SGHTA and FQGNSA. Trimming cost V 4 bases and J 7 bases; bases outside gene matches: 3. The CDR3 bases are TGTGCCAGCAGCTCGGACAGGGGGCTGAATTCACCCCTCCACTTT. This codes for CASSSDRGLNSPLHF.

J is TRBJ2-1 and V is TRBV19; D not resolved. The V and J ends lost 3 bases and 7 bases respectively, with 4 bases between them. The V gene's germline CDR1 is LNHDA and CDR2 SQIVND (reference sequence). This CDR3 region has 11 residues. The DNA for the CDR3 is TGTGCCAGTAGTATCGTTAATGAGCAGTTCTTC. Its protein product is CASSIVNEQFF.

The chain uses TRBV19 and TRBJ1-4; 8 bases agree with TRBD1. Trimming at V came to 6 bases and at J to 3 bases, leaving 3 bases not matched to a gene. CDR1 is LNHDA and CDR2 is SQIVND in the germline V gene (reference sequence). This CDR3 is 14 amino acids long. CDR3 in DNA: TGTGCCAGTAGGGACAGGGTTGCTAATGAAAAACTGTTTTTT. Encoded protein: CASRDRVANEKLFF.

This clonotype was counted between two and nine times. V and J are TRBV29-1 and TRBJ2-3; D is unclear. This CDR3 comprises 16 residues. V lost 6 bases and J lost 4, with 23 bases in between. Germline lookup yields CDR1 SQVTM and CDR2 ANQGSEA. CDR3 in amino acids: CSVIPVVGTDPDTQYF. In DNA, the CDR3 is TGCAGCGTGATACCGGTGGTTGGAACAGATCCAGATACGCAGTATTTT.

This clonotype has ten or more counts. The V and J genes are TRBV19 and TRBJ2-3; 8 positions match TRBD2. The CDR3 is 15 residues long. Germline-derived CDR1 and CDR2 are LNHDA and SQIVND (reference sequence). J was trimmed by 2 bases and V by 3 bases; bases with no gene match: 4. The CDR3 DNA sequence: TGTGCCAGTAGTATGGTAGCGGGGTCCACAGATACGCAGTATTTT. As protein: CASSMVAGSTDTQYF.

CDR3 sequence (DNA): TGTGCCAGCACCTTGGGGCAGGGGGCAGGGGAGACCCAGTACTTC. This codes for CASTLGQGAGETQYF. The chain carries TRBV12-3 or TRBV12-4 and TRBJ2-5; 8 positions agree with TRBD1. The CDR3 spans 15 residues. The V and J ends lost 7 bases and 5 bases, in that order; junction bases with no gene match: 12.

CDR3: CAGSWEGGVYEQYF. In nucleotides, the CDR3 is TGTGCCGGTTCATGGGAAGGGGGCGTCTACGAGCAGTACTTC. The chain links TRBV6-1 to TRBJ2-7; TRBD1 aligns across 7 bases. Germline CDR1 reads MNHNS; CDR2 reads SASEGT. After removal of 11 bases from V and 3 bases from J, the junction contained 13 bases not matched to a gene. The CDR3 runs to 14 residues.

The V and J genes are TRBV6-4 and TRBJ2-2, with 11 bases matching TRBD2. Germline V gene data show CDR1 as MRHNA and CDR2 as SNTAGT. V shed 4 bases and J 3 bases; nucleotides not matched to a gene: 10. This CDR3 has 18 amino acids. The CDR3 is CASSALAGARVDTGELFF. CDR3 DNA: TGTGCCAGCAGTGCACTAGCGGGGGCCCGTGTTGACACCGGGGAGCTGTTTTTT.

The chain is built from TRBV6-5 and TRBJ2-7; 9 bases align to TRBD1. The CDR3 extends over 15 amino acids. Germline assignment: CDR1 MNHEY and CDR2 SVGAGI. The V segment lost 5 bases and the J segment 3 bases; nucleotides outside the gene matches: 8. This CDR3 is CASSTIQGASYEQYF. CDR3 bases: TGTGCCAGCAGTACCATACAGGGGGCAAGCTACGAGCAGTACTTC.

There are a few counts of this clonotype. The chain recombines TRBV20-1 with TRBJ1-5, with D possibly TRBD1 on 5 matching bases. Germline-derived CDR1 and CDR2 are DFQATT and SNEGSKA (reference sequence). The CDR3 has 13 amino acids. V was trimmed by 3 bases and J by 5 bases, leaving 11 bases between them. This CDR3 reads CSARGLNHQPQHF. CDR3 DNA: TGCAGTGCTAGGGGACTTAACCATCAGCCCCAGCATTTT.

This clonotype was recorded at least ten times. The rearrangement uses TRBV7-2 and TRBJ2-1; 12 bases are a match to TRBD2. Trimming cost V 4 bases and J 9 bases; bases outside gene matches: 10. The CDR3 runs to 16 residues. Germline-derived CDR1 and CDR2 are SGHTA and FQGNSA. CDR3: CASSSPSSGGAGEQFF. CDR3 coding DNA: TGTGCCAGCAGCTCTCCCTCTAGCGGGGGGGCCGGTGAGCAGTTCTTC.

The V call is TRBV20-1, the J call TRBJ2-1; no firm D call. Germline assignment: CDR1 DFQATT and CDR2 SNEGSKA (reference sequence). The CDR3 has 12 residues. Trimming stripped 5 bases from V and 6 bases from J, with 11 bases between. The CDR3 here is CSAGPSGNEQFF. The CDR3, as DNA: TGCAGTGCTGGACCTTCAGGCAATGAGCAGTTCTTC.